These 23 T cell receptor beta chains share one sample of origin, sequenced in a study of blood T cell repertoires in COVID-19. The assay was immunoSEQ multiplex PCR, and TCRdb's table has in-frame clones only and misses some. Counted here are over 200,000 clones, approximately 79% occurring once; the ten biggest clones make up approximately 5%. Material: peripheral blood. Receptor source: a human donor in a cohort sampled during active COVID-19.

This clone was detected only a few times. J is TRBJ2-7 and V is TRBV28; weak D call: TRBD1 (6 bases). CDR3 length: 14 amino acids. V was cut by 3 bases and J by 5 bases, with 14 bases left in between. Looked up from germline, CDR1 is MDHEN and CDR2 is SYDVKM. Written as DNA, the CDR3 is TGTGCCAGCAGTTTGGGCCAGGGGTTCCACGAGCAGTACTTC. It encodes CASSLGQGFHEQYF. Full variable domain (remainder filled in from reference TRBV28 and TRBJ2-7): DVKVTQSSRYLVKRTGEKVFLECVQDMDHENMFWYRQDPGLGLRLIYFSYDVKMKEKGDIPEGYSVSREKKERFSLILESASTNQTSMYLCASSLGQGFHEQYFGPGTRLTVT.

This chain joins TRBV4-3 and TRBJ2-7; 8 bases align to TRBD2. The CDR3 runs 15 residues. V shed 1 base, J shed 7 bases, and the junction held 9 bases outside the gene matches. Germline values: CDR1 LGHNA, CDR2 YSLEER. CDR3 sequence (DNA): TGCGCCAGCAGCCAAGGTCCGGGACTAGGCTCGGAGCAGTACTTC. Its translation is CASSQGPGLGSEQYF.

This clone was found once. V gene TRBV5-4 combines with J gene TRBJ1-1; D ambiguous. The germline V gene encodes CDR1 SGHNT and CDR2 YYREEE (reference sequence). V was cut by 1 base and J by 1 base, with 8 bases left in between. The CDR3 runs 14 residues. CDR3 region: CASSLFNGNTEAFF. For the CDR3, the DNA is TGTGCCAGCAGCTTGTTTAACGGGAACACTGAAGCTTTCTTT. Full variable domain (outside the CDR3, taken from reference TRBV5-4 and TRBJ1-1): ETGVTQSPTHLIKTRGQQVTLRCSSQSGHNTVSWYQQALGQGPQFIFQYYREEENGRGNFPPRFSGLQFPNYSSELNVNALELDDSALYLCASSLFNGNTEAFFGQGTRLTVV.

This chain joins TRBV5-4 and TRBJ1-2; D is possibly TRBD1 (5 bases). Germline CDR1 and CDR2: SGHNT and YYREEE (reference sequence). This CDR3 region has 16 residues. V was cut by 4 bases and J by 4 bases, with 20 bases left in between. The CDR3: CASSARKGPTLYGYTF. The CDR3 bases are TGTGCCAGCAGCGCCCGGAAGGGGCCAACACTCTATGGCTACACCTTC.

The rearrangement uses TRBV28 and TRBJ1-2; no clear D. The CDR3 is 13 residues long. The V end was cut by 2 bases, the J end by 3 bases, with 7 bases between. Per the germline V gene, CDR1 is MDHEN and CDR2 is SYDVKM. The DNA for the CDR3 is TGTGCCAGCAGTTTACAGGCATACTATGGCTACACCTTC. This gives the protein CASSLQAYYGYTF.

The V call is TRBV19, the J call TRBJ1-6, with 10 bases lining up with TRBD1. CDR3 size: 17 residues. V was clipped by 6 bases and J by 3 bases; unmatched bases: 8. Germline V gives CDR1 LNHDA, CDR2 SQIVND (reference sequence). CDR3 residues: CASSELTGGIYNSPLHF. In DNA, the CDR3 is TGTGCCAGTAGCGAACTGACAGGGGGCATCTATAATTCACCCCTCCACTTT. Filled out from reference TRBV19 and TRBJ1-6, the complete variable domain reads DGGITQSPKYLFRKEGQNVTLSCEQNLNHDAMYWYRQDPGQGLRLIYYSQIVNDFQKGDIAEGYSVSREKKESFPLTVTSAQKNPTAFYLCASSELTGGIYNSPLHFGNGTRLTVT.

CDR3: CASRPTGASGNTIYF. The CDR3 nucleotides are TGTGCCAGCAGACCGACAGGGGCATCTGGAAACACCATATATTTT. The chain employs TRBV28 and TRBJ1-3, with 8 bases that match TRBD1. J was trimmed by 1 base and V by 6 bases; bases with no gene match: 5. In germline, CDR1 is MDHEN, CDR2 SYDVKM. The CDR3 has 15 residues.

The V and J genes are TRBV6-2 or TRBV6-3 and TRBJ2-7; D gene ambiguous. The V end lost 2 bases, the J end lost 9 bases, and 11 bases lay between the germline ends. CDR1 and CDR2 from the germline V gene are MNHEY and SVGEGT. This CDR3 region has 12 residues. The CDR3 nucleotides are TGTGCCAGCAGTTACGACGCCGGCGGGCAGTACTTC. The encoded protein is CASSYDAGGQYF.

This clone came up a few times. V is TRBV7-9 and J is TRBJ2-5; 15 bases line up with TRBD2. J gave up 1 base and V 4 bases, and 4 bases lay outside the gene matches. The CDR3 has 17 residues. Germline V gives CDR1 SEHNR, CDR2 FQNEAQ (reference sequence). This CDR3 reads CASSSGLAGGLQETQYF. CDR3 nucleotide sequence: TGTGCCAGCAGCTCGGGACTAGCGGGAGGCCTCCAAGAGACCCAGTACTTC.

For this clone: This sample includes further DNA sequences coding for the same CDR3. The rearrangement links TRBV28 to TRBJ1-5, with 7 bases identical to TRBD1. The trim removed 6 bases at V and 4 bases at J, leaving 3 bases unmatched. The germline V gene encodes CDR1 MDHEN and CDR2 SYDVKM. The length of the CDR3 is 13 residues. The CDR3 reads CASRPTGNQPQHF. DNA for the CDR3: TGTGCCAGCAGACCGACAGGGAATCAGCCCCAGCATTTT.

This clone was observed a single time. The V and J genes are TRBV10-3 and TRBJ2-7, with 7 bases identical to TRBD1. After removal of 6 bases from V and 5 bases from J, the junction contained 10 bases not matched to a gene. From germline, CDR1 is ENHRY and CDR2 SYGVKD. This CDR3 has 14 residues. CDR3 nucleotides: TGTGCCATCAGGCCCCGCAGGGGGACGGACGAGCAGTACTTC. It is translated as CAIRPRRGTDEQYF.

J is TRBJ2-6 and V is TRBV19, with D perhaps TRBD1 (6 bases). The CDR3 totals 16 residues. Trimming shortened V by 6 bases and J by 0 bases, and 12 bases separated the two germline ends. CDR1 is LNHDA, CDR2 SQIVND, per germline (reference sequence). Here the CDR3 DNA reads TGTGCCAGTAGCCCCGACAGGAACTCTGGGGCCAACGTCCTGACTTTC. It is translated as CASSPDRNSGANVLTF. The complete variable domain, with remaining parts taken from reference TRBV19 and TRBJ2-6, reads DGGITQSPKYLFRKEGQNVTLSCEQNLNHDAMYWYRQDPGQGLRLIYYSQIVNDFQKGDIAEGYSVSREKKESFPLTVTSAQKNPTAFYLCASSPDRNSGANVLTFGAGSRLTVL.

The chain recombines TRBV28 with TRBJ2-5, with D possibly being TRBD1 (6 bases). V was pared by 3 bases and J by 4 bases, with 15 bases between. Looked up from germline, CDR1 is MDHEN and CDR2 is SYDVKM. CDR3 size: 15 residues. CDR3: CASSLGRGFGETQYF. The CDR3 region has the DNA TGTGCCAGCAGTTTGGGCAGGGGTTTTGGAGAGACCCAGTACTTC. The full variable domain, in which reference TRBV28 and TRBJ2-5 provide the parts outside the CDR3, is DVKVTQSSRYLVKRTGEKVFLECVQDMDHENMFWYRQDPGLGLRLIYFSYDVKMKEKGDIPEGYSVSREKKERFSLILESASTNQTSMYLCASSLGRGFGETQYFGPGTRLLVL.

This clone appeared a few times. The CDR3 DNA reads as TGTGCCAGCAGTAGAACAGGGGGCGCAGCTTATTCACCCCTCCACTTT. Its translation is CASSRTGGAAYSPLHF. The V gene is TRBV6-6, the J gene TRBJ1-6; 9 nucleotides match TRBD1. Germline trimming cut 5 bases from V and 8 bases from J; bases unmatched to any gene: 10. Germline V CDR1 and CDR2: MNHNY, SVGAGI (reference sequence). This CDR3 contains 16 residues.

This sequence joins TRBV3-1 (or the pseudogene TRBV3-2) and TRBJ2-7; 10 nucleotides match TRBD2. Per germline, CDR1 LGHDT and CDR2 YNNKEL (reference sequence). The CDR3 has 17 amino acids. Trimming removed 3 bases from V and 2 bases from J; junction bases left unmatched: 10. CDR3 loop: CASSHILAGEGPYEQYF. CDR3 in DNA: TGTGCCAGCAGCCATATTCTAGCGGGAGAGGGTCCCTACGAGCAGTACTTC.

V and J are TRBV28 and TRBJ2-7; 8 nucleotides match TRBD1. CDR1 and CDR2 from the germline V gene are MDHEN and SYDVKM. V gave up 6 bases and J gave up 1 base; unmatched junction bases: 5. The length of the CDR3 is 14 residues. The CDR3 region has the DNA TGTGCCAGCAGACCGGGACAGGCTTCCTACGAGCAGTACTTC. Amino acid sequence: CASRPGQASYEQYF.

The V gene is TRBV5-6, the J gene TRBJ2-1, with 8 positions matching TRBD2. CDR3 length: 15 amino acids. Germline CDR1 SGHDT, CDR2 YYEEEE. V was clipped by 0 bases and J by 10 bases; unmatched bases: 9. The CDR3 here is CASSLGPGRAGEQFF. The CDR3 bases are TGTGCCAGCAGCTTGGGTCCCGGGAGGGCCGGGGAGCAGTTCTTC.

There are a few counts of this clone. The chain links TRBV27 to TRBJ2-7; D is possibly TRBD1 (6 bases). The CDR3 is 13 residues long. In germline, CDR1 is MNHEY, CDR2 SMNVEV (reference sequence). Trimming pared 5 bases from V and 6 bases from J, leaving 14 bases between. The CDR3 region is CASSMSQGFEQYF. CDR3 DNA: TGTGCCAGCAGTATGTCCCAGGGGTTCGAGCAGTACTTC.

The genes are TRBV27 and TRBJ1-5; 9 bases match TRBD1. The CDR3 extends over 13 amino acids. The germline gives CDR1 MNHEY, CDR2 SMNVEV (reference sequence). V trimming: 3 bases; J trimming: 9 bases; junction bases outside the gene matches: 3. As DNA, the CDR3 is TGTGCCAGCAGTTTGGACAGGGGCGCGCCCCAGCATTTT. Translating gives CASSLDRGAPQHF.

The gene calls are TRBV28 and TRBJ2-7; weak D call: TRBD2 (6 bases). Germline values: CDR1 MDHEN, CDR2 SYDVKM. The CDR3 totals 12 residues. Trimming took off 2 bases at V and 6 bases at J, with 8 bases between the two ends. The CDR3 DNA reads TGTGCCAGCAGTTTAGCGGGGATCGAGCAGTACTTC. Translated, it gives CASSLAGIEQYF. The full variable domain, with the rest looked up from reference TRBV28 and TRBJ2-7, is DVKVTQSSRYLVKRTGEKVFLECVQDMDHENMFWYRQDPGLGLRLIYFSYDVKMKEKGDIPEGYSVSREKKERFSLILESASTNQTSMYLCASSLAGIEQYFGPGTRLTVT.

The chain uses TRBV5-4 and TRBJ1-3; 11 nucleotides match TRBD1. Germline CDR1 and CDR2: SGHNT and YYREEE (reference sequence). The ends lost 4 bases at V and 9 bases at J; junction bases unmatched: 3. The CDR3 loop spans 13 amino acids. The chain's CDR3 is CASSRDRGSTIYF. CDR3 in DNA: TGTGCCAGCAGCCGGGACAGGGGGAGCACCATATATTTT.

The J gene is TRBJ2-1, the V gene TRBV5-4, with 7 nucleotides matching TRBD2. Germline V gene lookup returns CDR1 SGHNT and CDR2 YYREEE (reference sequence). V lost 4 bases to trimming and J lost 8 bases; unmatched junction nucleotides: 6. This CDR3 spans 13 amino acids. In DNA form, the CDR3 reads TGTGCCAGCAGCCGGGGGAGGGGCGATGAGCAGTTCTTC. As protein: CASSRGRGDEQFF.

The chain couples TRBV9 to TRBJ2-7; D perhaps matches TRBD2 (5 bases). The CDR3 extends over 14 amino acids. Germline CDR1 reads SGDLS; CDR2 reads YYNGEE. Trimming left V 4 bases short and J 1 base short, with 12 bases between. The CDR3, as DNA: TGTGCCAGCAGCCCCGGGGTGGCTTCCTACGAGCAGTACTTC. Translating it yields CASSPGVASYEQYF. The complete variable domain, with remaining parts taken from reference TRBV9 and TRBJ2-7, reads DSGVTQTPKHLITATGQRVTLRCSPRSGDLSVYWYQQSLDQGLQFLIQYYNGEERAKGNILERFSAQQFPDLHSELNLSSLELGDSALYFCASSPGVASYEQYFGPGTRLTVT.